The sequence of this TCR beta chain was determined in a study of molecular identifiers for immune sequencing clone quantification listed by TCRdb under 2018. Notes on the research overall: For a replicate experiment, the RNA from either 20,000 or 100,000 naive CD8 T cells was divided into five aliquots, and four of those aliquots went on to sequencing. The study was a methods study using CD8 T cells to benchmark molecular-identifier clustering-based TCR repertoire sequencing (MIDCIRS) and TCR RNA copy counting. General conclusions and limits of the study: The naive libraries included spiked-in Jurkat TCR RNA (10 copies' worth), and this RNA is not part of the donor repertoire. Even against a background of some 1 million naive CD8 T cells, spiked-in Jurkat TCR RNA amounting to a single cell's worth was reported to be detectable. Approximately 3.3 recovered TCR RNA copies per cell were obtained by modeling, versus approximately 10 by digital PCR, implying a capture efficiency of approximately 30%. Identical TCR molecules sharing a barcode could cause highly expanded clone sizes to be underestimated. When barcode sub-clustering was left out, chimeric consensus sequences inflated TCR diversity, with chimeras reaching as high as 47%. In CMV-specific effector cells, over 98% of molecules were held by clones above 20 RNA copies, whereas under 1% of molecules were held by such clones in naive cells.

This clonotype occurred many times. This receptor's antigen is unknown. Nothing much larger sits one base from this clone, and base qualities are not available. Libraries of naive CD8 T cells were generated from roughly 21,000 to 960,000 sorted cells, with 10%, 30% or 50% of the purified RNA used. On a BD FACSAria II, naive CD8 T cells were FACS-sorted as CD8+CD4-CCR7+CD45RA+ and collected into RLT Plus buffer. To test detection sensitivity, Jurkat RNA equivalent to ten TCR copies was spiked into samples of about 18,000-1,000,000 naive CD8 T cells. CD8 T cells were enriched with RosetteSep CD8+ T Cell Enrichment Cocktail and Ficoll-Paque, followed by ACK red cell lysis. The library relied on PCR. Sequencing used an Illumina HiSeq 4000. Bulk TCR libraries were prepared as previously described, using TCR primers listed in Table S5. Purification of total RNA was performed with the Qiagen AllPrep DNA/RNA kit. Before analysis, reads from multiple sequencing runs of one library were combined. From the authors' description of their analysis: Reads were retained only if their TCR constant sequence matched exactly, and those retained reads were trimmed to 150 nt and grouped according to their 12-nt molecular barcodes. Reads in each barcode group were sub-clustered using a 15% Levenshtein threshold, and a quality-weighted consensus sequence was built for each RNA molecule. Non-functional sequences were removed, as were lower-count sequences one edit away from another. Based on a fit of two negative binomial distributions, barcode sub-clusters having less than 20% of the maximum read count were discarded. Clones were called with MiXCR by TCRdb after fastp trimmed the public reads at Q25, and only in-frame beta chains were retained. Each entry is one CDR3 protein sequence, shown with its most common DNA and genes. TCRdb's processing, not the study's, gives the V and J calls here. Within this sample are approximately 670,000 distinct CDR3 sequences, with just under 20% of them counted one time only. The ten largest clones take up 0.85% to 0.9% of the sample.

A distance of 7 bases separates the germline ends of V and J, which lose 3 bases and 2 bases respectively. The CDR3 spans 12 residues, from the cysteine through the phenylalanine. The retained sequence is limited to the CDR3, 36 bases, with the frame set at the first base. Based on the germline V gene, the CDR1 and CDR2 sequences are SQVTM and ANQGSEA. The sequence is built from TRBV29-1 and TRBJ1-2; no confident D gene assignment can be made. This clonotype was obtained from a human donor in good health. Some libraries in this study had Jurkat cell RNA spiked in. Sample: naive CD8+ T cells from blood, with Jurkat cell RNA spiked in. The label giving this sample's cell subset or site can be read as: FACS-sorted CD8+CD4-CCR7+CD45RA+ naive T cells. The sequenced DNA: TGCAGCGTTGACGAGAGAAACTATGGCTACACCTTC. The translation is CSVDERNYGYTF.